This T cell receptor (beta chain) was identified during a study of T-cell reconstitution after alpha-beta-depleted transplantation in children. Study conclusions and caveats: There were reportedly several hundred expanded graft clones from which alpha-beta T cells came about two months after transplant. T-cell counts and diversity at one year following transplant were attributed mainly to newly produced T cells. Where some patients showed high TCRbeta diversity at day 60, it came from recipient T cells and thymic progenitors that had survived.

This clonotype was detected many times. As yet, its antigen is unknown. The TCRbeta library was prepared with unique molecular identifiers. TCRdb re-called the PCR reads through MiXCR, storing one row per CDR3 protein. Counted here are about 200,000 distinct CDR3 sequences, roughly 6.3% occurring once; the ten biggest clones make up roughly 4.7%. This clonotype was obtained from a girl under three years old with combined immunodeficiency, due to receive a stem cell transplant. Sequenced here: PBMCs, sampled before TCRalphabeta/CD19-depleted stem cell transplant.

In DNA, the CDR3 is TGTGCCAGCAGCGCTCGGACTGGACTTAACTATGGCTACACCTTC. Its protein product is CASSARTGLNYGYTF. The rearrangement uses TRBV9 and TRBJ1-2, with D hard to call. Germline CDR1 is SGDLS and CDR2 is YYNGEE. The CDR3 is 15 amino acids. V was clipped by 3 bases and J by 1 base, with 13 bases between them.